The 25 T cell receptor beta chains in this list originate from one sample, sequenced in a study of blood T cell repertoires in COVID-19. Sequencing used immunoSEQ multiplex PCR; TCRdb keeps in-frame clones, though not all of them. The sample carries 210,000 or so clones, 87% recorded once. The sample consisted of peripheral blood. All receptors derive from a woman aged 18 to 35 who had recovered from COVID-19.

The chain carries TRBV29-1 and TRBJ1-1, with 7 bases lining up with TRBD1. Germline V lookup: CDR1 SQVTM, CDR2 ANQGSEA. This CDR3 spans 13 amino acids. V dropped 4 bases and J dropped 5; count of bases not matched to a gene: 7. CDR3 nucleotides: TGCAGCGTTGGAGACAGGGCAGGAACTGAAGCTTTCTTT. Translated, it gives CSVGDRAGTEAFF.

CDR3 DNA sequence: TGTGCCAGCAGCCGCCTGACACCCGGCAATCAGCCCCAGCATTTT. Protein product: CASSRLTPGNQPQHF. The rearrangement uses TRBV27 and TRBJ1-5; D not certain. Germline V gene data show CDR1 as MNHEY and CDR2 as SMNVEV (reference sequence). The CDR3 consists of 15 residues. V was shortened by 6 bases and J by 2 bases, with 14 bases between the two germline ends.

This chain links TRBV7-2 with TRBJ2-1; D is perhaps TRBD2 (6 bases). Between the trimmed V and J ends, which lost 4 bases and 4 bases, there was a span of 14 bases. The germline gives CDR1 SGHTA, CDR2 FQGNSA. This CDR3 is 15 amino acids long. The CDR3 reads CASSSYLRGYNEQFF. As DNA, the CDR3 is TGTGCCAGCAGCTCCTACCTCCGGGGGTACAATGAGCAGTTCTTC.

The chain carries TRBV7-3 and TRBJ2-3, with 7 bases identical to TRBD2. This CDR3 has 15 residues. Trimming at V came to 5 bases and at J to 6 bases, leaving 11 bases not matched to a gene. The germline V gene encodes CDR1 SGHTA and CDR2 FQGTGA. CDR3 residues: CASSISGATHDTQYF. For the CDR3, the DNA is TGTGCCAGCAGCATCAGCGGGGCCACACACGATACGCAGTATTTT.

This clone was seen a single time. The J gene is TRBJ2-3, the V gene TRBV4-3; D is unresolved. Germline V gives CDR1 LGHNA, CDR2 YSLEER. Trimming took 4 bases from V and 1 from J, leaving 6 bases between them. This CDR3 is 13 amino acids long. CDR3 amino acids: CASSLSGTDTQYF. CDR3 sequence (DNA): TGCGCCAGCAGCCTGAGTGGCACAGATACGCAGTATTTT.

The rearrangement joins TRBV19 to TRBJ1-2; 7 positions agree with TRBD1. V trimming: 8 bases; J trimming: 3 bases; junction bases outside the gene matches: 9. CDR1 is LNHDA and CDR2 is SQIVND in the germline V gene (reference sequence). CDR3 length: 14 amino acids. The CDR3 here is CASQLQGFDYGYTF. The CDR3 nucleotides are TGTGCCAGTCAGTTACAGGGGTTTGACTATGGCTACACCTTC.

The chain joins TRBV6-5 to TRBJ1-2, with D possibly matching TRBD1 (6 bases). V was trimmed by 7 bases and J by 0 bases, leaving 15 bases between them. The CDR3 runs to 15 residues. From germline, CDR1 is MNHEY and CDR2 SVGAGI. CDR3 nucleotide sequence: TGTGCCAGCACCAGGACAGCGATACCTAACTATGGCTACACCTTC. Translating gives CASTRTAIPNYGYTF.

The chain joins TRBV9 to TRBJ1-2; 8 bases fit TRBD1. V lost 3 bases and J lost 9; bases outside the gene matches: 4. This CDR3 contains 12 residues. Per the germline V gene, CDR1 is SGDLS and CDR2 is YYNGEE. CDR3 protein: CASSANRGSYTF. In nucleotides, the CDR3 is TGTGCCAGCAGCGCTAACAGGGGGAGCTACACCTTC.

The chain combines TRBV19 with TRBJ1-1; TRBD1 matches 7 bases. The CDR3 has 17 amino acids. Germline CDR1 and CDR2: LNHDA and SQIVND (reference sequence). The ends lost 3 bases at V and 5 bases at J; junction bases unmatched: 15. The CDR3 protein is CASSIAPQTGIRTEAFF. The CDR3 DNA follows: TGTGCCAGTAGTATCGCCCCCCAGACAGGGATCAGAACTGAAGCTTTCTTT.

The chain carries TRBV9 and TRBJ2-5, with TRBD2 matching 9 bases. This CDR3 contains 16 residues. CDR1 SGDLS and CDR2 YYNGEE come from the germline V gene. V was pared by 3 bases and J by 5 bases, with 11 bases of the junction left unmatched. In DNA, the CDR3 is TGTGCCAGCAGCGACTCCCCGCGGGGGGGCAGGGAGACCCAGTACTTC. It codes for CASSDSPRGGRETQYF.

V is TRBV2 and J is TRBJ2-5, with TRBD1 matching over 11 bases. The germline gives CDR1 SNHLY, CDR2 FYNNEI. After removal of 3 bases from V and 2 bases from J, the junction contained 5 bases not matched to a gene. This CDR3 contains 16 residues. This CDR3 reads CASSERGQGGQETQYF. CDR3 sequence (DNA): TGTGCCAGCAGTGAGAGGGGACAGGGGGGTCAAGAGACCCAGTACTTC.

The chain joins TRBV6-5 to TRBJ1-3, with 7 bases matching TRBD1. Germline assignment: CDR1 MNHEY and CDR2 SVGAGI. CDR3 size: 13 residues. With V trimmed by 7 bases and J by 2 bases, 2 bases remained unmatched. The CDR3 spells CASIDRAGNTIYF. The CDR3 region has the DNA TGTGCCAGCATAGACAGGGCTGGAAACACCATATATTTT.

The chain uses TRBV5-1 and TRBJ2-5, with 7 bases matching TRBD1. J was trimmed by 1 base and V by 4 bases; bases with no gene match: 4. The CDR3 totals 14 residues. Germline CDR1 reads SGHRS; CDR2 reads YFSETQ. This CDR3 reads CASSPPGGQETQYF. CDR3 DNA: TGCGCCAGCAGCCCCCCAGGGGGCCAAGAGACCCAGTACTTC.

For the CDR3, the DNA is TGTGCCAGCAGCTTAAACCCGGGGATGAACACTGAAGCTTTCTTT. It translates to CASSLNPGMNTEAFF. The chain is built from TRBV7-3 and TRBJ1-1; D is uncertain. CDR3 size: 15 residues. Germline CDR1 and CDR2: SGHTA and FQGTGA. V lost 1 base, J lost 0 bases, and 9 bases lay in between.

This clone appeared a single time. The rearrangement uses TRBV5-6 and TRBJ2-5; 7 bases are shared with TRBD2. The CDR3 length is 15 residues. The germline V gene has CDR1 SGHDT and CDR2 YYEEEE. Trimming cost V 2 bases and J 1 base; bases outside gene matches: 5. In DNA, the CDR3 is TGTGCCAGCAGCTTCACGGGAGGATTCCAAGAGACCCAGTACTTC. Residues: CASSFTGGFQETQYF.

This sequence joins TRBV13 and TRBJ1-3, with D uncertain. Germline V gene sequence: CDR1 PRHDT, CDR2 FYEKMQ (reference sequence). Trimming left V 5 bases short and J 4 bases short, with 12 bases between. This CDR3 has 14 residues. DNA for the CDR3: TGTGCCAGCAGCACCTCACAACAGGGAAACACCATATATTTT. This gives the protein CASSTSQQGNTIYF.

The J gene is TRBJ2-7, the V gene TRBV7-9; 11 bases are a match to TRBD2. The CDR3 consists of 19 residues. Germline V CDR1 and CDR2: SEHNR, FQNEAQ (reference sequence). V lost 1 base to trimming and J lost 2 bases; unmatched junction nucleotides: 13. The CDR3 region is CASSLGPERLAGLTYEQYF. In DNA, the CDR3 is TGTGCCAGCAGCTTAGGTCCAGAACGACTAGCGGGACTTACCTACGAGCAGTACTTC.

The V and J genes are TRBV19 and TRBJ1-3, with no clear D. This CDR3 spans 16 amino acids. V was pared by 6 bases and J by 0 bases, with 15 bases between. The germline gives CDR1 LNHDA, CDR2 SQIVND (reference sequence). The CDR3 loop is CASSSQWYSSGNTIYF. In DNA, the CDR3 is TGTGCCAGTAGCTCACAATGGTACAGCTCTGGAAACACCATATATTTT.

V usage is TRBV19 and J usage is TRBJ1-1, with no clear D. Trimming cost V 7 bases and J 10 bases, with 13 bases left between them. The germline V gene has CDR1 LNHDA and CDR2 SQIVND (reference sequence). This CDR3 has 11 residues. CDR3 loop: CASTLTRRAFF. The CDR3 region has the DNA TGTGCCAGTACCTTGACAAGACGAGCTTTCTTT. Full variable domain (missing parts from reference TRBV19 and TRBJ1-1): DGGITQSPKYLFRKEGQNVTLSCEQNLNHDAMYWYRQDPGQGLRLIYYSQIVNDFQKGDIAEGYSVSREKKESFPLTVTSAQKNPTAFYLCASTLTRRAFFGQGTRLTVV.

The CDR3: CATRMVAGGDNTGELFF. The DNA of the CDR3 is TGTGCCACCCGGATGGTAGCGGGAGGGGATAACACCGGGGAGCTGTTTTTT. The chain has TRBV24-1 and TRBJ2-2; 11 nucleotides line up with TRBD2. Germline V gives CDR1 KGHDR, CDR2 SFDVKD. The CDR3 totals 17 residues. J was trimmed by 2 bases and V by 9 bases; bases with no gene match: 10.

The chain links TRBV29-1 to TRBJ2-1, with 13 bases fitting TRBD2. With V trimmed by 6 bases and J by 5 bases, 7 bases remained unmatched. This CDR3 is 15 amino acids long. Looked up from germline, CDR1 is SQVTM and CDR2 is ANQGSEA. The CDR3 DNA sequence: TGCAGCGTCGCCCGGACTAGCGGGAGAGACAATGAGCAGTTCTTC. It translates to CSVARTSGRDNEQFF.

This rearrangement joins TRBV7-3 to TRBJ2-7; D is unclear. The CDR3 totals 15 residues. Deletions cut 5 bases from V and 1 base from J, with 15 bases between. Germline CDR1 is SGHTA and CDR2 is FQGTGA. The CDR3 DNA is TGTGCCAGCAGCCCGAGTCGTGTCGAGTCCTACGAGCAGTACTTC. Its translation is CASSPSRVESYEQYF.

The J gene is TRBJ1-4, the V gene TRBV9; weak D call: TRBD1 (5 bases). The CDR3 loop spans 14 amino acids. The germline gives CDR1 SGDLS, CDR2 YYNGEE. V was clipped by 0 bases and J by 7 bases, with 10 bases between them. CDR3 nucleotides: TGTGCCAGCAGCGTAGGGGGCGCCGGTGAAAAACTGTTTTTT. Protein product: CASSVGGAGEKLFF.

This clone was observed once. The rearrangement joins TRBV27 to TRBJ1-6; possibly TRBD1 for D (6 bases). Trimming removed 2 bases from V and 7 bases from J, with 9 bases in between. CDR3 length: 14 residues. Germline CDR1 and CDR2: MNHEY and SMNVEV (reference sequence). The CDR3 protein is CASSLRQGNSPLHF. The CDR3 nucleotides are TGTGCCAGCAGTTTACGGCAGGGGAATTCACCCCTCCACTTT.

The rearrangement uses TRBV19 and TRBJ1-5; 8 positions agree with TRBD1. The CDR3 contains 14 residues. Per germline, CDR1 LNHDA and CDR2 SQIVND (reference sequence). V shed 8 bases and J 6 bases; nucleotides not matched to a gene: 9. The CDR3 bases are TGTGCCAGTTCCGAGGACAGGGTGATTCAGCCCCAGCATTTT. This codes for CASSEDRVIQPQHF.